This TCR beta chain originates from a study of T cells expressing NK-cell markers. On the study more broadly: Seven of the eight sequenced donors were classified as HCMV-seropositive, and one was classified as seronegative.

Turning to this clonotype: No antigen is known for it.

The V gene's germline CDR1 is SGDLS and CDR2 YYNGEE. This CDR3 is built from 15 residues. Study outcomes and limitations: As a fraction of CD8+ T cells, dominant NKG2C+ clonotypes reached about 1.0-7.5% in six donors.

cDNA encoding TCR beta was synthesized via 5'RACE template switching incorporating UMIs. TCRdb reprocessed the 5' RACE reads, keeping one entry per CDR3 protein, no DNA. This sample contains some 600,000 distinct CDR3 sequences. The TCR sequence derives from a man in his late teens or twenties in good health. Sequenced: blood T cells: a sorted CD56 or NKG2C T cell subset, CD4+ or CD8+ T cells, or bulk PBMC T cells (not recorded which). The chain couples TRBV9 to TRBJ2-1; TCRdb proposes TRBD2, but this gene call is untestable without DNA. The CDR3 sequence is CASSPPSRIYNEQFF.